What follows is one T cell receptor beta chain and its context. This sample is part of a study of identical twins. After removal of 1 base from V and 3 bases from J, the junction contained 4 bases not matched to a gene. Germline V gene data show CDR1 as SGHAT and CDR2 as FQNNGV. CDR3 size: 15 residues. TCRdb fed the 5' RACE reads into MiXCR, producing one record per CDR3 protein. Seen here are some 500,000 distinct CDR3 sequences, 14% observed once, and the top ten hold around 0.52%. These data also formed part of another study, on yellow fever vaccine responses in identical twins. According to that study: Reportedly, the response of twins' T cells to the vaccine seemed partly convergent, partly personalized.

This clonotype was sampled from a woman aged 18 to 35 in good health. V gene TRBV11-2 combines with J gene TRBJ2-5, with 8 positions matching TRBD2. Material for sequencing was CD4+ T cells sorted from blood. The CDR3 DNA is TGTGCCAGCAGCTTAGTAGGGCGGGAGGAAGAGACCCAGTACTTC. Translation gives CASSLVGREEETQYF.